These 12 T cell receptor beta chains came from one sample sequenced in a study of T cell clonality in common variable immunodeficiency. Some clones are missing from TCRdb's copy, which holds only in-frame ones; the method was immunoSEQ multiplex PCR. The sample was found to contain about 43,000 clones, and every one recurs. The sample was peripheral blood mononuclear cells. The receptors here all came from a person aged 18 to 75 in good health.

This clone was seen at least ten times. Here the CDR3 reads CASSYSKGLAGPLAKNIQYF. CDR3 DNA (partial): TGTGCCAGCAGTTATTCGAAGGGACTAGCGGGACCTCTAGCCAAAAACATT. V usage is TRBV6-9 and J usage is TRBJ2-4; 13 bases are a match to TRBD2. The CDR3 end is not reached by the read, which stops 3 residues before it; the germline J gene fills it in. The CDR3 has 20 amino acids. CDR1 and CDR2 (germline): MNHGY, SVAAGI. V dropped 0 bases and J dropped 0; count of bases not matched to a gene: 8.

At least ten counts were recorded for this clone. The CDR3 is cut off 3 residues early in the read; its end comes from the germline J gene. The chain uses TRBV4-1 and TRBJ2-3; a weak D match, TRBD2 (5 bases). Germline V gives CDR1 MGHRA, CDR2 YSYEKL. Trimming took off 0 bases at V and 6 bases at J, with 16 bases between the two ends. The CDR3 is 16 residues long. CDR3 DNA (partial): TGCGCCAGCAGCCAAGATCGAGGACGGGGTATGGATACG. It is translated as CASSQDRGRGMDT. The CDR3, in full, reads CASSQDRGRGMDTQYF.

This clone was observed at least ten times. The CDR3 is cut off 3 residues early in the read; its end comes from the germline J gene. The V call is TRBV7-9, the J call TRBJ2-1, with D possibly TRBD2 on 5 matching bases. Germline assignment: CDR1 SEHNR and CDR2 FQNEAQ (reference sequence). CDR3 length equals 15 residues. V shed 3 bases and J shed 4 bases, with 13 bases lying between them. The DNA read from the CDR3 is TGTGCCAGCAGCTTCAGACTACTCGGTTACAATGAG. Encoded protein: CASSFRLLGYNE. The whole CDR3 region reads CASSFRLLGYNEQFF.

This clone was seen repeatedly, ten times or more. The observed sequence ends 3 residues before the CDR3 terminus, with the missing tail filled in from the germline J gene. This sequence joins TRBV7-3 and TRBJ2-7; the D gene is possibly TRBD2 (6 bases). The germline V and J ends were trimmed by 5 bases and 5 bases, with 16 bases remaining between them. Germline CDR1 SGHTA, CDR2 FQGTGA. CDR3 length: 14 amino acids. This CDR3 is CASSLETRTDEQYF. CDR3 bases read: TGTGCCAGCAGCCTGGAGACTAGGACTGACGAG.

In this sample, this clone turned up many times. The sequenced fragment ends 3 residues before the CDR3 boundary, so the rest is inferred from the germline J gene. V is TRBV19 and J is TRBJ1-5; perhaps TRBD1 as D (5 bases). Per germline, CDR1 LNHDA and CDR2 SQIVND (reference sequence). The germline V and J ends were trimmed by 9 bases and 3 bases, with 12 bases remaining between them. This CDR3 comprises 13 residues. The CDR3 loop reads CASNRYTNQPQHF. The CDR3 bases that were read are TGTGCCAGCAACAGGTATACCAATCAGCCC.

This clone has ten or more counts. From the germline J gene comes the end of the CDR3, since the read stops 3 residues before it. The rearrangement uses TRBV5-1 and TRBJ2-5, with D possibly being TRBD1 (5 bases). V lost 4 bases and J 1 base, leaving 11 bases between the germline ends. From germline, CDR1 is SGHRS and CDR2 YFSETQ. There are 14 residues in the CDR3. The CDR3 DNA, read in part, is TGCGCCAGCAGCCCCCGTCAGGGCCAAGAGACC. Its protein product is CASSPRQGQET. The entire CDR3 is CASSPRQGQETQYF.

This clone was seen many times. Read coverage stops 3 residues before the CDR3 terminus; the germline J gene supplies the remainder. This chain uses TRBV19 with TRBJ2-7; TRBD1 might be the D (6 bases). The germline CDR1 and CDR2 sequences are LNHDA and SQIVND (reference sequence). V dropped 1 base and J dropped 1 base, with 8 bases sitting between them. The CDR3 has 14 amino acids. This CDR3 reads CASSIGGQSYEQYF. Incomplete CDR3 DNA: TGTGCCAGTAGTATAGGAGGACAGTCCTACGAG. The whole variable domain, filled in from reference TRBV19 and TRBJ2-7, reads DGGITQSPKYLFRKEGQNVTLSCEQNLNHDAMYWYRQDPGQGLRLIYYSQIVNDFQKGDIAEGYSVSREKKESFPLTVTSAQKNPTAFYLCASSIGGQSYEQYFGPGTRLTVT.

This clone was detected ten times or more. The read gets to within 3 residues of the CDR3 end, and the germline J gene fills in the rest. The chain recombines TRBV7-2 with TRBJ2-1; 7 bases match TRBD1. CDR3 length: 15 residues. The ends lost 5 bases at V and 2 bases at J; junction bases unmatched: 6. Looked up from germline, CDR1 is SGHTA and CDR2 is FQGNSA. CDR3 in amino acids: CASSPTGSPYNEQFF. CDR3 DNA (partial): TGTGCCAGCAGCCCGACAGGGAGCCCCTACAATGAG.

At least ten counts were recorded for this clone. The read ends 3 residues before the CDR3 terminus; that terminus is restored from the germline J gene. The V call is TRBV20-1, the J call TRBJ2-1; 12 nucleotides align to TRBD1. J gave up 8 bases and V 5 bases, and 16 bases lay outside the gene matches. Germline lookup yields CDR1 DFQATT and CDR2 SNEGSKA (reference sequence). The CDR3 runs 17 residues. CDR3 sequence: CSAALWRRDRGQHEQFF. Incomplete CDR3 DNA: TGCAGTGCTGCCCTATGGCGTAGGGACAGGGGGCAACATGAG.

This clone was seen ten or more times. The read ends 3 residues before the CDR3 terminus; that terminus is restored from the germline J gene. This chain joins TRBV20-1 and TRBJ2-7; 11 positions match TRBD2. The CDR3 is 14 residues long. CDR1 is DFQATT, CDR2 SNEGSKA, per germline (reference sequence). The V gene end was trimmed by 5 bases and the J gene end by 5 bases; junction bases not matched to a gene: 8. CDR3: CSAPGVAGGNEQYF. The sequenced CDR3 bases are TGCAGTGCTCCCGGGGTAGCGGGAGGGAACGAG.

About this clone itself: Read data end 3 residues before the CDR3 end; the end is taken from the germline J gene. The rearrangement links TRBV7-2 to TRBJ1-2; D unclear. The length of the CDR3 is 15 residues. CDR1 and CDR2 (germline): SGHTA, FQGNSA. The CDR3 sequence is CASSLALGLASDYTF. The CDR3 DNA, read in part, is TGTGCCAGCAGCTTAGCCCTTGGACTAGCCAGTGAC. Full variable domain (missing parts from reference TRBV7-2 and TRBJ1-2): GAGVSQSPSNKVTEKGKDVELRCDPISGHTALYWYRQSLGQGLEFLIYFQGNSAPDKSGLPSDRFSAERTGGSVSTLTIQRTQQEDSAVYLCASSLALGLASDYTFGSGTRLTVV.

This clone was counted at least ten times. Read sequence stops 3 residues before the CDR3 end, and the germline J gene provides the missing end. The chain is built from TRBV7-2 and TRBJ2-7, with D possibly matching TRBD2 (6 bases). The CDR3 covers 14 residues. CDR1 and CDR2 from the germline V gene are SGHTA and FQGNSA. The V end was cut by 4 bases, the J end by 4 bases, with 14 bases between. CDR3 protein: CASSSGGARYEQYF. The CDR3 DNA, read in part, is TGTGCCAGCAGCTCCGGAGGGGCGCGGTACGAG.